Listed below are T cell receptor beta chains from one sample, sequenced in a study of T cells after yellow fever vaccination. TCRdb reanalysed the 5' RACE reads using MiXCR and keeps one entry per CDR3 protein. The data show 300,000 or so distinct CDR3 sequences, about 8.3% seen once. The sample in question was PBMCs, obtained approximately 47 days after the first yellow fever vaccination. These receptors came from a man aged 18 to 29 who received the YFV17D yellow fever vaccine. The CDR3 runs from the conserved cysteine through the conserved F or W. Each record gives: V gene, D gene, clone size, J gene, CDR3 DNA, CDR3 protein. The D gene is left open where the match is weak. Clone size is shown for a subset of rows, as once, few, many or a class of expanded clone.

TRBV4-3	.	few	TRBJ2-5	TGCGCCAGCAGCCAAGAGAAAGGGTGGGGAGAGGAGACCCAGTACTTC	CASSQEKGWGEETQYF
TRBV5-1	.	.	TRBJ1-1	TGCGCCAGCAGCTTGGTGGGGCGCGAAACTGAAGCTTTCTTT	CASSLVGRETEAFF
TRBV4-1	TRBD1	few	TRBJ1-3	TGCGCCAGCAGCCACGGAGGGACAGCCACGTCCCCTGGAAACACCATATATTTT	CASSHGGTATSPGNTIYF
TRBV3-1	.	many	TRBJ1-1	TGTGCCAGCAACCAGGACGTAACGGTGGGAACGAGAACTGAAGCTTTCTTT	CASNQDVTVGTRTEAFF
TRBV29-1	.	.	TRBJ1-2	TGCAGCGTTTGGGGTCCCTATGGCTACACCTTC	CSVWGPYGYTF
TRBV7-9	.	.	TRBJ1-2	TGTGCCAGCAGCTTAGCCGGGGCGCGGGACTATGGCTACACCTTC	CASSLAGARDYGYTF
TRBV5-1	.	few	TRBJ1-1	TGCGCCAGCAGCTTCGCGGGTTACACTGAAGCTTTCTTT	CASSFAGYTEAFF
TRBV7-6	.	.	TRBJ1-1	TGTGCCAGCAGCTTAACGGAGGCTCTGAACACTGAAGCTTTCTTT	CASSLTEALNTEAFF
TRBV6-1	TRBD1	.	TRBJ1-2	TGTGCCAGCAGGCCGACAGGGCCCAGCTATGGCTACACCTTC	CASRPTGPSYGYTF
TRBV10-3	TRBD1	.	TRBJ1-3	TGTGCCATCAGTGAGCGACAGGGCTCTGGAAACACCATATATTTT	CAISERQGSGNTIYF
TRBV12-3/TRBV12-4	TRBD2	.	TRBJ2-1	TGTGCCAGCCGCCCGACTAGCGGGGACAATGAGCAGTTCTTC	CASRPTSGDNEQFF
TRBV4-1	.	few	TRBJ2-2	TGCGCCAGCAGCCAATACCTGAACACCGGGGAGCTGTTTTTT	CASSQYLNTGELFF
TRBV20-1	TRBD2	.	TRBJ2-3	TGCAGTGCAGCGGGGGGGCTTGCGGATACGCAGTATTTT	CSAAGGLADTQYF
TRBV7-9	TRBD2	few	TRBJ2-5	TGTGCCAGCAGCTCCGGGGGACTAGCTAAAGAGACCCAGTACTTC	CASSSGGLAKETQYF
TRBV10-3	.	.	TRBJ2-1	TGTGCCATCAGTGACGGGTCCTCCTACAATGAGCAGTTCTTC	CAISDGSSYNEQFF
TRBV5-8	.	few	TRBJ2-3	TGTGCCAGCAGCTTGAGGCCGGTTAGCCACACAGATACGCAGTATTTT	CASSLRPVSHTDTQYF
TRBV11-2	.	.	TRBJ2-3	TGTGCCAGCACCCTCACAGGGTTGCGGTCCCTTAGCACAGATACGCAGTATTTT	CASTLTGLRSLSTDTQYF
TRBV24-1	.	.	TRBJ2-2	TGTGCCACCAGTGAGGGAAACACCGGGGAGCTGTTTTTT	CATSEGNTGELFF
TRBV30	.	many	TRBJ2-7	TGTGCCTGGAGTGTACCCGGGCGGAGCTCCTACGAGCAGTACTTC	CAWSVPGRSSYEQYF
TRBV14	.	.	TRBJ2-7	TGTGCCAGCAGCGATAACGGGATTACCTACGAGCAGTACTTC	CASSDNGITYEQYF
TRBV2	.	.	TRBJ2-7	TGTGCCAGCACCAGCCTCACCAGCTACGAGCAGTACTTC	CASTSLTSYEQYF